This T cell receptor beta chain was identified in a study of T cell repertoires in cytomegalovirus infection. Background on the study: CMV infection plus the matching HLA type was flagged by public TCR beta signatures. General study results and limits: Summed frequency of shared TCR beta families picked out CMV carriers who also had the relevant HLA. In two of eight donors, the top clonotype was HLA-C-restricted CMV-specific.

MiXCR was run by TCRdb on the reads, yielding one entry per CDR3 protein. The sample has 600,000 to 700,000 distinct CDR3 sequences, around 32% seen once. This clonotype was seen only a few times. Its antigen is unknown. V was cut by 5 bases and J by 4 bases, with 18 bases left in between. Per the germline V gene, CDR1 is SGHTA and CDR2 is FQGNSA. The CDR3 length is 15 residues. The sequence derives from a human donor in good health (CMV status not recorded). Some clones in this sample may be carry-over from other donors' samples. The starting material was cultured PBMCs, obtained from culture after CMV antigen stimulation. The V and J genes are TRBV7-2 and TRBJ2-7; D is ambiguous. CDR3: CASSPRRWPLYEQYF. The CDR3 DNA reads as TGTGCCAGCAGCCCACGCCGATGGCCCTTATACGAGCAGTACTTC. Full variable domain (rest looked up from reference TRBV7-2 and TRBJ2-7): GAGVSQSPSNKVTEKGKDVELRCDPISGHTALYWYRQSLGQGLEFLIYFQGNSAPDKSGLPSDRFSAERTGGSVSTLTIQRTQQEDSAVYLCASSPRRWPLYEQYFGPGTRLTVT.